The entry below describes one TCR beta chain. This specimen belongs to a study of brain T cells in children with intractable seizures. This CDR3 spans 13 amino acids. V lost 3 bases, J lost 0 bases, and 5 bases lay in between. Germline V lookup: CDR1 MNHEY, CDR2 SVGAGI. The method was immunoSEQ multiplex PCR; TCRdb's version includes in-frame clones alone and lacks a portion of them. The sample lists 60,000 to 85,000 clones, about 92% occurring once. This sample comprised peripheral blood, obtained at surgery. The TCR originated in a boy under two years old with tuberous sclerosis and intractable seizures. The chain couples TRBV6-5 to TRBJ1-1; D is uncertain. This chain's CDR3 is CASSYVVNTEAFF. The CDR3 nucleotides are TGTGCCAGCAGTTATGTCGTGAACACTGAAGCTTTCTTT.